These T cell receptor beta chains were read from a single sample in a study of shared clonotypes between healthy human individuals. Using immunoSEQ multiplex PCR, the repertoire was profiled, and TCRdb retains in-frame clones only, with some absent. The repertoire holds 97,000 or so clones, with roughly 45% as singletons. Material: PBMCs. All receptors derive from a woman aged 40-49 years in good health. Some clones in this sample may be carry-over from other donors' samples. Both conserved end residues are part of each CDR3. The D gene is left open where the match is weak. Clone size is stated in some rows and not others, as once, few, many or a class when expanded.

V	D	length	J	size	CDR3	DNA
TRBV6-1	TRBD1	14	TRBJ2-5	-	CASSSLDREETQYF	TGTGCCAGCAGTTCCCTAGACAGGGAAGAGACCCAGTACTTC
TRBV9	TRBD1	13	TRBJ2-7	-	CASSLGTGYEQYF	TGTGCCAGCAGTTTAGGGACAGGGTACGAGCAGTACTTC
TRBV30	TRBD1	14	TRBJ2-7	-	CAWSRGRGTYEQYF	TGTGCCTGGAGTAGGGGCAGGGGGACCTACGAGCAGTACTTC
TRBV6-5	-	14	TRBJ1-5	-	CASSYLRDGQPQHF	TGTGCCAGCAGTTACCTCAGGGATGGTCAGCCCCAGCATTTT
TRBV28	-	14	TRBJ1-2	-	CASSDRSDNYGYTF	TGTGCCAGCAGTGATAGGTCGGATAACTATGGCTACACCTTC
TRBV10-3	-	13	TRBJ1-5	-	CASSWGANQPQHF	TGTGCCAGCAGTTGGGGGGCTAATCAGCCCCAGCATTTT
TRBV7-9	-	13	TRBJ2-7	-	CASSTDGGREQYF	TGTGCCAGCAGTACAGACGGCGGGCGCGAGCAGTACTTC
TRBV9	-	14	TRBJ2-2	many	CASSNTGATGELFF	TGTGCCAGCAGCAACACAGGCGCCACCGGGGAGCTGTTTTTT
TRBV27	-	15	TRBJ2-7	-	CATSPGPGSSYEQYF	TGTGCCACCTCACCTGGGCCGGGAAGCTCCTACGAGCAGTACTTC
TRBV28	-	15	TRBJ2-2	-	CASSLLDRDTGELFF	TGTGCCAGCAGTTTATTGGACAGAGACACCGGGGAGCTGTTTTTT